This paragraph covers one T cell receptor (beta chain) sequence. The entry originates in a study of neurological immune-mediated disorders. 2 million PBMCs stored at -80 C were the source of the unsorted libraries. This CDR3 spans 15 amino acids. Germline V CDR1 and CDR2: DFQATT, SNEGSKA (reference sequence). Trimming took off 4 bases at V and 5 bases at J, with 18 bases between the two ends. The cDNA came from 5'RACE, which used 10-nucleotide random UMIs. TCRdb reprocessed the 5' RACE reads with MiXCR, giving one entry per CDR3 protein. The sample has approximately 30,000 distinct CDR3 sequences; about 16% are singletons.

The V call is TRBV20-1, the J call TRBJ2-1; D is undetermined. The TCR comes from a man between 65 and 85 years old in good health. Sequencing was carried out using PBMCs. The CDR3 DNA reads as TGCAGTGCTATGGGCGCAGTGACCCTTAACAATGAGCAGTTCTTC. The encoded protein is CSAMGAVTLNNEQFF.